This TCR beta chain derives from a study of cytomegalovirus exposure and HLA in healthy donors. About the research overall: A later analysis reported the same platform for the roughly 120 validation repertoires and the approximately 700 first-cohort repertoires.

Only in-frame clones appear in the TCRdb table, and some are missing; sequencing was by immunoSEQ multiplex PCR. Among about 160,000 clones listed, nearly 90% were seen once. Germline assignment: CDR1 SGHAT and CDR2 FQNNGV. The CDR3 totals 18 residues. Whole-study results and caveats: Overall, around 160 TCR beta chains were annotated as cytomegalovirus-associated. Most TCRs appeared rarely, but some public TCRs recurred in many donors. According to a later analysis, TCR clusters from the first cohort tended to co-occur in the 100 to 150 validation repertoires.

Turning to this clone: Its specificity is unknown. One end of the junction varies from germline; a read error may be responsible.

The chain joins TRBV11-2 to TRBJ2-1; 7 positions agree with TRBD2. The sample was PBMCs. This TCR derives from a man aged 18-30 years in good health and CMV-seropositive. The CDR3 here is CASSVDRLAASSYNEQFF. The CDR3 nucleotides read TGTGCCAGCAGCGTAGATCGGCTAGCGGCCAGCTCCTACAATGAGCAGTTCTTC.